The 20 T cell receptor beta chains presented below share a single source sample, sequenced in a study of T cell responses to AZD1222 COVID-19 vaccine. Sequenced by immunoSEQ multiplex PCR; TCRdb stores in-frame clones only, minus some. The data hold around 70,000 clones, with approximately 90% observed a single time. The sequences come from peripheral blood, collected 28 days after the second dose of the MenACWY control vaccine. The receptors originated from an adult who received the MenACWY meningococcal vaccine as a control.

The chain combines TRBV6-9 with TRBJ1-5; tentatively, D is TRBD1 (5 bases). The CDR3 spans 15 residues. Germline-derived CDR1 and CDR2 are MNHGY and SVAAGI. V was cut by 5 bases and J by 2 bases, with 13 bases left in between. CDR3 nucleotides: TGTGCCAGCAGTCCGCCGCGGGACCGCAATCAGCCCCAGCATTTT. Its protein is CASSPPRDRNQPQHF.

The gene calls are TRBV7-8 and TRBJ1-6; 8 nucleotides match TRBD1. The V gene end was trimmed by 5 bases and the J gene end by 6 bases; junction bases not matched to a gene: 9. The CDR3 is 16 residues long. CDR1 and CDR2 (germline): SGHVS, FQNEAQ. The CDR3 sequence: CASSPPRTGPNSPLHF. For the CDR3, the DNA is TGTGCCAGCAGCCCCCCGCGGACAGGGCCTAATTCACCCCTCCACTTT.

This clone was detected only once. The J gene is TRBJ1-5, the V gene TRBV7-8; D unclear. Trimming shortened V by 1 base and J by 2 bases, and 0 bases separated the two germline ends. Germline CDR1 SGHVS, CDR2 FQNEAQ. The CDR3 spans 12 residues. CDR3 nucleotides: TGTGCCAGCAGCTTAGGCAATCAGCCCCAGCATTTT. It specifies CASSLGNQPQHF. The entire variable domain, with the rest obtained from reference TRBV7-8 and TRBJ1-5, is as follows: GAGVSQSPRYKVAKRGQDVALRCDPISGHVSLFWYQQALGQGPEFLTYFQNEAQLDKSGLPSDRFFAERPEGSVSTLKIQRTQQEDSAVYLCASSLGNQPQHFGDGTRLSIL.

The genes are TRBV19 and TRBJ2-2; D is unresolved. V was trimmed by 3 bases and J by 1 base, leaving 6 bases between them. In germline, CDR1 is LNHDA, CDR2 SQIVND (reference sequence). The CDR3 is 14 amino acids. The CDR3 DNA reads TGTGCCAGTAGTATTGCCAAGAACACCGGGGAGCTGTTTTTT. Protein: CASSIAKNTGELFF.

This chain joins TRBV3-1 (or the pseudogene TRBV3-2) and TRBJ1-2; D not certain. V gave up 2 bases and J gave up 4 bases, with 11 bases separating them. Per the germline V gene, CDR1 is LGHDT and CDR2 is YNNKEL (reference sequence). This CDR3 has 14 residues. The CDR3 region is CASSQIRGSYGYTF. CDR3 nucleotide sequence: TGTGCCAGCAGCCAAATACGGGGTTCCTATGGCTACACCTTC.

This clone was observed a few times. This chain uses TRBV6-4 with TRBJ1-6; 8 bases match TRBD1. Germline CDR1 MRHNA, CDR2 SNTAGT. The CDR3 totals 14 residues. Unmatched junction bases numbered 7, after V lost 5 bases and J lost 10 bases. Here the CDR3 reads CASSPDRVDSPLHF. CDR3 DNA: TGTGCCAGCAGTCCGGACAGGGTTGACTCACCCCTCCACTTT.

Here the CDR3 DNA reads TGTGCCAGCAGTTTCCCCGAGACTAGCGGGAGAGCGGAGCAGTTCTTC. It specifies CASSFPETSGRAEQFF. V usage is TRBV27 and J usage is TRBJ2-1; 12 bases line up with TRBD2. The CDR3 consists of 16 residues. The V segment lost 3 bases and the J segment 10 bases; nucleotides outside the gene matches: 10. CDR1 is MNHEY, CDR2 SMNVEV, per germline (reference sequence).

This clone was recorded once. The chain carries TRBV7-9 and TRBJ2-7; 10 nucleotides match TRBD1. CDR3 length equals 13 residues. Trimming removed 5 bases from V and 7 bases from J; junction bases left unmatched: 5. Per germline, CDR1 SEHNR and CDR2 FQNEAQ (reference sequence). CDR3 sequence (DNA): TGTGCCAGCAGCCAGACAGGGGGCTGGGAGCAGTACTTC. Protein sequence: CASSQTGGWEQYF. Supplemented by reference TRBV7-9 and TRBJ2-7, the full variable domain reads DTGVSQNPRHKITKRGQNVTFRCDPISEHNRLYWYRQTLGQGPEFLTYFQNEAQLEKSRLLSDRFSAERPKGSFSTLEIQRTEQGDSAMYLCASSQTGGWEQYFGPGTRLTVT.

The chain joins TRBV6-1 to TRBJ1-2; D unresolved. The CDR3 loop spans 16 amino acids. CDR1 is MNHNS and CDR2 is SASEGT in the germline V gene. V was pared by 4 bases and J by 3 bases, with 18 bases between. The CDR3 DNA reads as TGTGCCAGCAGTGGAATTGGGCAACAAATCCACTATGGCTACACCTTC. Its translation is CASSGIGQQIHYGYTF.

By share, this clone ranks as medium-sized. The chain is built from TRBV10-1 and TRBJ2-5, with a weak D call TRBD1 (6 bases). The germline CDR1 and CDR2 sequences are WNHNN and SYGVQD (reference sequence). The CDR3 extends over 13 amino acids. V was cut by 4 bases and J by 2 bases, with 8 bases left in between. CDR3 nucleotides: TGCGCCAGCAGTGGGGACAATCAAGAGACCCAGTACTTC. This codes for CASSGDNQETQYF.

This clone was detected only once. The CDR3 protein is CSVGAGLSGYGYTF. The CDR3, as DNA: TGCAGCGTGGGAGCAGGGCTTTCAGGATATGGCTACACCTTC. This chain joins TRBV29-1 and TRBJ1-2; perhaps TRBD1 as D (5 bases). Trimming left V 6 bases short and J 5 bases short, with 19 bases between. Germline V gene lookup returns CDR1 SQVTM and CDR2 ANQGSEA. The CDR3 is 14 amino acids.

This sequence joins TRBV7-6 and TRBJ2-7, with 7 bases identical to TRBD1. Germline V gene lookup returns CDR1 SGHVS and CDR2 FNYEAQ. V was pared by 1 base and J by 2 bases, with 8 bases of the junction left unmatched. This CDR3 region has 16 residues. The CDR3 region is CASSLGPTGSPYEQYF. CDR3 DNA: TGTGCCAGCAGCTTAGGGCCGACAGGGAGCCCCTACGAGCAGTACTTC. The full variable domain, in which reference TRBV7-6 and TRBJ2-7 provide the parts outside the CDR3, is GAGVSQSPRYKVTKRGQDVALRCDPISGHVSLYWYRQALGQGPEFLTYFNYEAQQDKSGLPNDRFSAERPEGSISTLTIQRTEQRDSAMYRCASSLGPTGSPYEQYFGPGTRLTVT.

The J gene is TRBJ1-4, the V gene TRBV4-1, with a tentative D call TRBD1 (5 bases). The CDR3 is 17 residues long. Germline CDR1 MGHRA, CDR2 YSYEKL. With 1 base removed from V and 7 bases from J, the gap between germline ends came to 19 bases. CDR3 protein: CASSQGESAGSFEKLFF. The CDR3 nucleotides are TGCGCCAGCAGCCAAGGAGAGAGCGCAGGGTCCTTTGAAAAACTGTTTTTT.

This clone was detected once. The V call is TRBV29-1, the J call TRBJ2-7; either TRBD1 or TRBD2 may supply D (6 bases each). The V gene's germline CDR1 is SQVTM and CDR2 ANQGSEA. This CDR3 contains 19 residues. Trimming pared 6 bases from V and 1 base from J, leaving 31 bases between. CDR3 loop: CSVATPQAWGALTSYEQYF. The DNA of the CDR3 is TGCAGCGTCGCCACCCCCCAAGCTTGGGGGGCGCTTACGTCCTACGAGCAGTACTTC.

The chain uses TRBV28 and TRBJ1-2, with D uncertain. This CDR3 contains 12 residues. V was cut by 3 bases and J by 4 bases, with 6 bases left in between. The germline CDR1 and CDR2 sequences are MDHEN and SYDVKM. CDR3 nucleotides: TGTGCCAGCAGTTTCAGTGGCTATGGCTACACCTTC. Translated: CASSFSGYGYTF.

The V and J genes are TRBV12-3 or TRBV12-4 and TRBJ2-1; weak D call: TRBD1 (7 bases). The CDR3 consists of 12 residues. Deletions cut 5 bases from V and 15 bases from J, with 17 bases between. Here the CDR3 DNA reads TGTGCCAGCAGTCGAGTTGACAGGGAGGCGTTCTTC. As protein: CASSRVDREAFF.

The chain recombines TRBV7-6 with TRBJ2-1; TRBD2 might be the D (5 bases). Germline CDR1 is SGHVS and CDR2 is FNYEAQ. The CDR3 has 15 residues. V dropped 1 base and J dropped 6 bases, with 13 bases sitting between them. CDR3 protein: CASSLGGILSNEQFF. In nucleotides, the CDR3 is TGTGCCAGCAGCTTAGGAGGGATATTAAGCAATGAGCAGTTCTTC.

This clone was recorded only once. The chain carries TRBV6-6 and TRBJ2-7, with D possibly being TRBD2 (6 bases). This CDR3 region has 13 residues. In germline, CDR1 is MNHNY, CDR2 SVGAGI (reference sequence). The V gene lost 8 bases and the J gene lost 2 bases, with 13 bases spanning the gap. CDR3 residues: CASQRALTYEQYF. The CDR3 DNA follows: TGTGCCAGCCAGCGGGCCCTAACCTACGAGCAGTACTTC.

The chain recombines TRBV28 with TRBJ1-1; 8 bases align to TRBD1. In germline, CDR1 is MDHEN, CDR2 SYDVKM. There are 14 residues in the CDR3. J lost 1 base, V lost 4 bases, and 2 bases had no gene match. In nucleotides, the CDR3 is TGTGCCAGCAGTTCCGGGACAGGGAACACTGAAGCTTTCTTT. Amino acid sequence: CASSSGTGNTEAFF. Based on the CDR3 plus reference TRBV28 and TRBJ1-1, the full variable domain is DVKVTQSSRYLVKRTGEKVFLECVQDMDHENMFWYRQDPGLGLRLIYFSYDVKMKEKGDIPEGYSVSREKKERFSLILESASTNQTSMYLCASSSGTGNTEAFFGQGTRLTVV.

The chain recombines TRBV7-3 with TRBJ2-3; tentatively, D is TRBD2 (7 bases). Between the trimmed V and J ends, which lost 5 bases and 3 bases, there was a span of 18 bases. The CDR3 consists of 16 residues. Per the germline V gene, CDR1 is SGHTA and CDR2 is FQGTGA. The CDR3 is CASSPSAGGATDTQYF. CDR3 coding DNA: TGTGCCAGCAGCCCTTCAGCTGGGGGGGCAACAGATACGCAGTATTTT.